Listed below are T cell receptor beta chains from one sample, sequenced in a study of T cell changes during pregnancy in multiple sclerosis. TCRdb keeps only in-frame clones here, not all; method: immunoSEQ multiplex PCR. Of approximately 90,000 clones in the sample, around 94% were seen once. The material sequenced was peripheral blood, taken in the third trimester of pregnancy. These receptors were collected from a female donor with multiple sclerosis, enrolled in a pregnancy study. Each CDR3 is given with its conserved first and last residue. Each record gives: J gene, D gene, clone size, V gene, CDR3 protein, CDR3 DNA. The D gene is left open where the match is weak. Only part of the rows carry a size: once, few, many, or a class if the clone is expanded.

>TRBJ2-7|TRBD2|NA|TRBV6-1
CASSDWAGAPSYEQYF
TGTGCCAGCAGTGACTGGGCGGGAGCCCCCTCCTACGAGCAGTACTTC
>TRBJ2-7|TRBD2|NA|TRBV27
CASSAIAGGPGEQYF
TGTGCCAGCAGTGCAATAGCGGGAGGGCCCGGGGAGCAGTACTTC
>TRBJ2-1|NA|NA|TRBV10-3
CAISEGTVSNEQFF
TGTGCCATCAGTGAAGGGACTGTCAGCAATGAGCAGTTCTTC
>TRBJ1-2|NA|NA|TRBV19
CASNPGFYGYTF
TGTGCCAGTAACCCGGGATTCTATGGCTACACCTTC
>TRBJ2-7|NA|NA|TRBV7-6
CASSPFSYEQYF
TGTGCCAGCAGCCCTTTTTCCTACGAGCAGTACTTC
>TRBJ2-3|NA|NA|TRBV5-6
CASSVSARSTDTQYF
TGTGCCAGCAGCGTATCAGCGAGAAGCACAGATACGCAGTATTTT
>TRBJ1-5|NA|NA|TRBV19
CASRDPYRGTHSNQPQHF
TGTGCCAGTAGGGACCCATACCGGGGTACTCATAGCAATCAGCCCCAGCATTTT
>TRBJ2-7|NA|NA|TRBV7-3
CASSWQAAYEQYF
TGTGCCAGCAGCTGGCAAGCGGCCTACGAGCAGTACTTC
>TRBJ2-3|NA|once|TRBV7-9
CASRGDTQYF
TGTGCCAGTCGGGGAGATACGCAGTATTTT
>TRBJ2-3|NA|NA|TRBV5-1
CASSYETDTQYF
TGCGCCAGCAGTTACGAGACAGATACGCAGTATTTT
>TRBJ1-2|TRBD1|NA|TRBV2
CASSDRGTGYGYTF
TGTGCCAGCAGTGATCGCGGGACAGGCTATGGCTACACCTTC
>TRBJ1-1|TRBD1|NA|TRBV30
CAWWTGNTEAFF
TGTGCCTGGTGGACAGGGAACACTGAAGCTTTCTTT
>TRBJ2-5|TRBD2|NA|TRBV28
CASSPSSGVQETQYF
TGTGCCAGCAGCCCTTCTAGCGGGGTTCAAGAGACCCAGTACTTC